The source of this T cell receptor beta chain is a study of chemoradiotherapy in HPV16-positive cancers. Some clones are missing from TCRdb's copy, which holds only in-frame ones; the method was immunoSEQ multiplex PCR. Of 7,500 to 9,500 clones listed, 75% were seen once; the top ten hold around 40%. This CDR3 region has 13 residues. Germline CDR1 MNHNS, CDR2 SASEGT. Trimming cost V 8 bases and J 1 base, with 8 bases left between them. The chain combines TRBV6-1 with TRBJ2-2; a possible D gene is TRBD1 (5 bases). The sequence derives from a human donor with HPV-associated anogenital cancer. Material: tumor tissue, obtained from a patient who underwent chemoradiotherapy. CDR3 loop: CASLGQNTGELFF. CDR3 DNA sequence: TGTGCCAGCTTAGGACAGAACACCGGGGAGCTGTTTTTT.